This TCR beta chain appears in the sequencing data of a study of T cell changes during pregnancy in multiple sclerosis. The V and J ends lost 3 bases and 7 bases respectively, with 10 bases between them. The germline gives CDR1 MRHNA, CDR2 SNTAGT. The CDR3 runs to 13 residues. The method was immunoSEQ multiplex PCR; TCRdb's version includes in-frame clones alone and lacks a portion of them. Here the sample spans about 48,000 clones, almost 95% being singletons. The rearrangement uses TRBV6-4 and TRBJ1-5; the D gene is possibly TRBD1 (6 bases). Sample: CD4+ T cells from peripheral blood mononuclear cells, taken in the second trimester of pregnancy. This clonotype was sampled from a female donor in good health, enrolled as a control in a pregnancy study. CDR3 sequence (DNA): TGTGCCAGCAGTGAGGGACACCGGCAGCCCCAGCATTTT. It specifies CASSEGHRQPQHF.